A single sample gave rise to the 5 T cell receptor beta chains below, sequenced in a study of cytotoxic CD8 clonotypes in ibrutinib-treated CLL. Measured with immunoSEQ multiplex PCR; TCRdb has only the in-frame clones, and not every one. The repertoire holds tens of thousands of clones, with around 84% as singletons. The sample was PBMCs, taken at disease progression, from a patient treated with ibrutinib. All receptors come from a human donor with chronic lymphocytic leukemia.

The genes are TRBV10-3 and TRBJ2-1, with D uncertain. V was shortened by 10 bases and J by 3 bases, with 13 bases between the two germline ends. The CDR3 contains 13 residues. The V gene's germline CDR1 is ENHRY and CDR2 SYGVKD. The CDR3 is CATAKADYNEQFF. In nucleotides, the CDR3 is TGTGCCACCGCTAAAGCAGACTACAATGAGCAGTTCTTC.

V and J are TRBV6-5 and TRBJ2-7, with 10 bases fitting TRBD1. The germline CDR1 and CDR2 sequences are MNHEY and SVGAGI. The CDR3 contains 13 residues. J was trimmed by 10 bases and V by 5 bases; bases with no gene match: 8. Written as DNA, the CDR3 is TGTGCCAGCAGTCACAGACAGGGGGCGAATCAGTACTTC. This encodes CASSHRQGANQYF.

Note on this clone: The same CDR3 arises from other DNA sequences in this sample as well. The rearrangement links TRBV15 to TRBJ2-7; no clear D. The CDR3 covers 14 residues. V lost 0 bases, J lost 0 bases, and 6 bases lay in between. Germline V lookup: CDR1 LNHNV, CDR2 YYDKDF (reference sequence). CDR3 nucleotides: TGTGCCACCAGCAGAGAAGGCGTCTCCTACGAGCAGTACTTC. Translation: CATSREGVSYEQYF.

The CDR3, as DNA: TGTGCCAGCACTCTAACAGGGGTCGGCAATCAGCCCCAGCATTTT. This codes for CASTLTGVGNQPQHF. V usage is TRBV27 and J usage is TRBJ1-5; 7 nucleotides match TRBD1. This CDR3 is 15 amino acids long. Germline V gene sequence: CDR1 MNHEY, CDR2 SMNVEV (reference sequence). The V gene end was trimmed by 7 bases and the J gene end by 2 bases; junction bases not matched to a gene: 8.

This clone appeared a few times. The V call is TRBV5-1, the J call TRBJ2-2; D ambiguous. The CDR3 is made up of 15 amino acids. Trimming left V 0 bases short and J 7 bases short, with 13 bases between. Germline CDR1 and CDR2: SGHRS and YFSETQ. CDR3 sequence reads: CASSLVRAKNGELFF. The DNA of the CDR3 is TGCGCCAGCAGCTTGGTTAGGGCGAAGAACGGGGAGCTGTTTTTT.